The 20 T cell receptor beta chains reported below all come from one sample, sequenced in a study of T cell repertoires in cytomegalovirus infection. TCRdb called the reads again in MiXCR, with one record for every CDR3 protein. The data hold approximately 290,000 distinct CDR3 sequences, with roughly 26% observed a single time. Sequences were obtained from PBMCs. The receptors stem from a human donor in good health (CMV status not recorded). Some clones in this sample may be carry-over from other donors' samples.

The chain uses TRBV7-9 and TRBJ2-5, with TRBD1 as a possible D gene (7 bases). This CDR3 has 13 residues. Deletions cut 5 bases from V and 7 bases from J, with 14 bases between. The germline V gene encodes CDR1 SEHNR and CDR2 FQNEAQ (reference sequence). The CDR3 reads CASSRGTDGTQYF. The CDR3 DNA reads as TGTGCCAGCAGCCGCGGGACAGACGGGACCCAGTACTTC.

The chain employs TRBV7-8 and TRBJ1-2; D is unresolved. Between the trimmed V and J ends, which lost 2 bases and 6 bases, there was a span of 13 bases. The germline CDR1 and CDR2 sequences are SGHVS and FQNEAQ. This CDR3 has 14 residues. CDR3 amino acids: CASSLSKGVDGYTF. The DNA for the CDR3 is TGTGCCAGCAGCTTATCCAAGGGAGTTGATGGCTACACCTTC.

This clonotype was found many times. The gene calls are TRBV28 and TRBJ2-3; 9 positions match TRBD1. Germline V lookup: CDR1 MDHEN, CDR2 SYDVKM. The length of the CDR3 is 16 residues. V trimming: 6 bases; J trimming: 2 bases; junction bases outside the gene matches: 9. This CDR3 reads CASSDPGQGVTDTQYF. Written as DNA, the CDR3 is TGTGCCAGCAGCGACCCGGGACAGGGAGTCACAGATACGCAGTATTTT.

This clonotype was seen more than once but under ten times. The V call is TRBV7-2, the J call TRBJ2-2; D might be TRBD1 or TRBD2, each matching 6 bases. This CDR3 spans 15 amino acids. Germline V gene sequence: CDR1 SGHTA, CDR2 FQGNSA. V lost 1 base to trimming and J lost 7 bases, with 13 bases between them. CDR3 region: CASSLEGRGLGELFF. CDR3 coding DNA: TGTGCCAGCAGCTTAGAGGGTCGGGGGCTCGGGGAGCTGTTTTTT.

This chain uses TRBV6-6 with TRBJ1-4; 7 bases are shared with TRBD1. V shed 0 bases and J 4 bases; nucleotides not matched to a gene: 5. Germline V gene lookup returns CDR1 MNHNY and CDR2 SVGAGI (reference sequence). This CDR3 region has 16 residues. CDR3 DNA: TGTGCCAGCAGTTACTCGGGCAGGGGGGTTAATGAAAAACTGTTTTTT. It yields the protein CASSYSGRGVNEKLFF.

This clonotype was observed many times. V and J are TRBV2 and TRBJ2-1; 9 positions agree with TRBD2. Trimming cost V 10 bases and J 3 bases; bases outside gene matches: 19. The CDR3 is made up of 18 amino acids. Germline V gene sequence: CDR1 SNHLY, CDR2 FYNNEI. The CDR3 loop reads CAIMDGTSHIKSYNEQFF. The CDR3 DNA reads as TGTGCCATCATGGACGGGACTAGCCACATCAAGAGCTACAATGAGCAGTTCTTC. The variable domain in full, with the rest retrieved from reference TRBV2 and TRBJ2-1, is EPEVTQTPSHQVTQMGQEVILRCVPISNHLYFYWYRQILGQKVEFLVSFYNNEISEKSEIFDDQFSVERPDGSNFTLKIRSTKLEDSAMYFCAIMDGTSHIKSYNEQFFGPGTRLTVL.

This chain links TRBV5-4 with TRBJ1-2; weak D call: TRBD1 (6 bases). The CDR3 runs 15 residues. V lost 1 base and J lost 4, with 14 bases in between. Germline V gene lookup returns CDR1 SGHNT and CDR2 YYREEE (reference sequence). Here the CDR3 DNA reads TGTGCCAGCAGCTTGAGGGGTCAGGGGAGCTATGGCTACACCTTC. Translation gives CASSLRGQGSYGYTF.

In DNA form, the CDR3 reads TGTGCCAGCAGCTTATCCACGGCCCACTATGGCTACACCTTC. The encoded protein is CASSLSTAHYGYTF. This chain connects TRBV11-2 to TRBJ1-2; D is unresolved. V was clipped by 2 bases and J by 3 bases, with 10 bases between them. This CDR3 has 14 residues. The germline gives CDR1 SGHAT, CDR2 FQNNGV.

There are a few counts of this clonotype. The rearrangement links TRBV12-3 or TRBV12-4 to TRBJ1-1; no clear D. V was clipped by 2 bases and J by 0 bases, with 7 bases between them. The CDR3 covers 14 residues. CDR3 coding DNA: TGTGCCAGCAGTTTACAATCTCTGAACACTGAAGCTTTCTTT. It translates to CASSLQSLNTEAFF.

The chain uses TRBV15 and TRBJ2-3; TRBD2 might be the D (5 bases). This CDR3 has 14 amino acids. Germline CDR1 reads LNHNV; CDR2 reads YYDKDF (reference sequence). With 4 bases removed from V and 6 bases from J, the gap between germline ends came to 14 bases. CDR3 nucleotides: TGTGCCACCAGCAAAGACGTGGGAGAGGATACGCAGTATTTT. This gives the protein CATSKDVGEDTQYF.

The rearrangement links TRBV20-1 to TRBJ1-1; D not resolved. V shed 0 bases and J shed 3 bases, with 5 bases lying between them. The CDR3 has 12 residues. CDR1 DFQATT and CDR2 SNEGSKA come from the germline V gene (reference sequence). The chain's CDR3 is CSAREGYTEAFF. The CDR3 DNA reads TGCAGTGCTAGAGAGGGATACACTGAAGCTTTCTTT.

The rearrangement uses TRBV28 and TRBJ2-3; the match to TRBD1 covers 7 bases. With V trimmed by 5 bases and J by 7 bases, 3 bases remained unmatched. The CDR3 spans 12 residues. The V gene's germline CDR1 is MDHEN and CDR2 SYDVKM. This chain's CDR3 is CASSLTGYTQYF. DNA of the CDR3: TGTGCCAGCAGTCTGACAGGGTATACGCAGTATTTT. Full variable domain (rest looked up from reference TRBV28 and TRBJ2-3): DVKVTQSSRYLVKRTGEKVFLECVQDMDHENMFWYRQDPGLGLRLIYFSYDVKMKEKGDIPEGYSVSREKKERFSLILESASTNQTSMYLCASSLTGYTQYFGPGTRLTVL.

There are a few counts of this clonotype. The rearrangement uses TRBV6-2 or TRBV6-3 and TRBJ2-1; 10 bases fit TRBD2. Trimming at V came to 7 bases and at J to 0 bases, leaving 9 bases not matched to a gene. Germline V gene data show CDR1 as MNHEY and CDR2 as SVGEGT. This CDR3 contains 17 residues. CDR3 DNA: TGTGCCAGCATTCGGACTAGCGGTTCGAGCTCCTACAATGAGCAGTTCTTC. Residues: CASIRTSGSSSYNEQFF.

The chain carries TRBV29-1 and TRBJ1-5; D remains unclear. This CDR3 comprises 12 residues. V gave up 6 bases and J gave up 1 base, with 7 bases separating them. Germline V gene lookup returns CDR1 SQVTM and CDR2 ANQGSEA. In nucleotides, the CDR3 is TGCAGCGTCCGAGCGAGCAATCAGCCCCAGCATTTT. The encoded protein is CSVRASNQPQHF. Variable domain in full (rest from reference TRBV29-1 and TRBJ1-5): SAVISQKPSRDICQRGTSLTIQCQVDSQVTMMFWYRQQPGQSLTLIATANQGSEATYESGFVIDKFPISRPNLTFSTLTVSNMSPEDSSIYLCSVRASNQPQHFGDGTRLSIL.

This chain connects TRBV20-1 to TRBJ1-5; D ambiguous. This CDR3 comprises 13 residues. CDR1 and CDR2 from the germline V gene are DFQATT and SNEGSKA (reference sequence). Trimming removed 1 base from V and 8 bases from J, with 12 bases in between. The CDR3 loop is CSARGSPGEPQHF. In nucleotides, the CDR3 is TGCAGTGCTAGAGGTAGCCCAGGAGAGCCCCAGCATTTT.

The chain employs TRBV25-1 and TRBJ2-7, with D tentatively TRBD1 or TRBD2 (5 bases each). CDR1 MGHDK and CDR2 SYGVNS come from the germline V gene. The CDR3 is 12 amino acids. The V and J ends lost 4 bases and 5 bases respectively, with 9 bases between them. The CDR3 spells CASSVRGHEQYF. The DNA of the CDR3 is TGTGCCAGCAGTGTACGGGGCCACGAGCAGTACTTC.

The chain has TRBV6-5 and TRBJ2-1; D is undetermined. Germline V gene sequence: CDR1 MNHEY, CDR2 SVGAGI. There are 15 residues in the CDR3. Trimming took off 3 bases at V and 3 bases at J, with 12 bases between the two ends. The CDR3 nucleotides are TGTGCCAGCAGTTATCTTGGACCCATCTACAATGAGCAGTTCTTC. It translates to CASSYLGPIYNEQFF.

The chain carries TRBV20-1 and TRBJ2-7; the D gene could be TRBD1 or TRBD2 (5 bases each). V shed 3 bases and J shed 3 bases, with 12 bases lying between them. The CDR3 has 13 residues. CDR1 is DFQATT, CDR2 SNEGSKA, per germline (reference sequence). CDR3 residues: CSASGGPRYEQYF. In DNA form, the CDR3 reads TGCAGTGCTAGTGGGGGACCGCGCTACGAGCAGTACTTC.

The rearrangement links TRBV28 to TRBJ2-7; D tentatively fits TRBD1 or TRBD2 (7 bases each). This CDR3 is 14 amino acids long. V lost 10 bases to trimming and J lost 2 bases, with 18 bases between them. Germline CDR1 MDHEN, CDR2 SYDVKM. Here the CDR3 reads CAIRQGGPTYEQYF. DNA for the CDR3: TGTGCCATACGCCAGGGGGGGCCTACCTACGAGCAGTACTTC.

This clonotype was observed many times. The V and J genes are TRBV28 and TRBJ2-6; D gene unclear. This CDR3 is built from 13 residues. Germline assignment: CDR1 MDHEN and CDR2 SYDVKM. The V end was cut by 3 bases, the J end by 3 bases, with 3 bases between. CDR3 DNA sequence: TGTGCCAGCAGTTTGGGTGGGGCCAACGTCCTGACTTTC. This codes for CASSLGGANVLTF.